This passage covers 9 T cell receptor beta chains from one sample sequenced in a study of molecular identifiers for immune sequencing clone quantification (dated by TCRdb to 2016 to 2019). To prepare the library, PCR was applied. Sequencing was carried out with a NextSeq 500. TCRdb redid the processing of the public reads, applying fastp at Q25 and MiXCR, and retained in-frame beta chains. Here each entry gathers all rows of one CDR3 protein and keeps the most common genes and DNA. The sample data list approximately 590,000 distinct CDR3 sequences, and about 25% of these were observed just once. The ten largest clones represent about 0.84% of the sample. The sample taken for sequencing was naive CD8+ T cells from blood, with Jurkat cell RNA spiked in. The sample's cell subset or site, from its label and the paper: FACS-sorted CD8+CD4-CCR7+CD45RA+ naive T cells. Receptors were obtained from a human donor in good health. Some libraries in this study had Jurkat cell RNA spiked in.

The V and J genes are TRBV7-9 and TRBJ2-1; 12 bases fit TRBD2. CDR1 and CDR2 (germline): SEHNR, FQNEAQ (reference sequence). Trimming cost V 5 bases and J 1 base; bases outside gene matches: 9. This CDR3 has 18 amino acids. The CDR3 bases are TGTGCCAGCAGCCCGCCGTCTAGCGGGGGGGTTTCCTACAATGAGCAGTTCTTC. Protein: CASSPPSSGGVSYNEQFF. The whole variable domain, remainder taken from reference TRBV7-9 and TRBJ2-1, is DTGVSQNPRHKITKRGQNVTFRCDPISEHNRLYWYRQTLGQGPEFLTYFQNEAQLEKSRLLSDRFSAERPKGSFSTLEIQRTEQGDSAMYLCASSPPSSGGVSYNEQFFGPGTRLTVL.

This clonotype was observed a few times. This chain links TRBV20-1 with TRBJ2-2; D is unclear. The CDR3 sequence is 15 residues long. Germline CDR1 is DFQATT and CDR2 is SNEGSKA (reference sequence). The germline V and J ends were trimmed by 5 bases and 4 bases, with 17 bases remaining between them. Written as DNA, the CDR3 is TGCAGTGCTGAGAAGGACCCCCCTTCCACCGGGGAGCTGTTTTTT. Amino acid sequence: CSAEKDPPSTGELFF.

This clonotype was detected many times. The chain is built from TRBV30 and TRBJ2-1, with TRBD2 as a possible D gene (6 bases). Germline values: CDR1 GTSNPN, CDR2 SVGIG (reference sequence). CDR3 length equals 12 residues. V lost 0 bases and J 6 bases, leaving 6 bases between the germline ends. As DNA, the CDR3 is TGTGCCTGGAGTGTACTAGCCAATGAGCAGTTCTTC. It specifies CAWSVLANEQFF.

This clonotype was seen at least ten times. This chain joins TRBV5-6 and TRBJ2-3; 8 bases line up with TRBD1. V gave up 1 base and J gave up 3 bases; unmatched junction bases: 13. Looked up from germline, CDR1 is SGHDT and CDR2 is YYEEEE. The CDR3 runs to 18 residues. The CDR3 DNA sequence: TGTGCCAGCAGCTTGAAGGTGTCAGGGGGCGGTTTGACAGATACGCAGTATTTT. It codes for CASSLKVSGGGLTDTQYF.

At least ten counts were recorded for this clonotype. The DNA of the CDR3 is TGTGCCTGGATCAACAGGGGGACGGCTGAAGCTTTCTTT. Protein: CAWINRGTAEAFF. The genes are TRBV30 and TRBJ1-1, with TRBD1 matching over 8 bases. After removal of 4 bases from V and 6 bases from J, the junction contained 7 bases not matched to a gene. Germline values: CDR1 GTSNPN, CDR2 SVGIG (reference sequence). CDR3 size: 13 residues.

Of note for this clonotype: A much larger clone sits a single nucleotide away, making a read error possible. No conserved phenylalanine or tryptophan is present at the end of the CDR3, so a read error is the likely explanation. The chain employs TRBV27 and TRBJ2-7; D is ambiguous. With 3 bases removed from V and 0 bases from J, the gap between germline ends came to 9 bases. Germline loops: CDR1 MNHEY, CDR2 SMNVEV (reference sequence). This CDR3 has 14 residues. In nucleotides, the CDR3 is TGTGCCAGCAGTTTTGGTGAGAGCTCCTACGAGCAGTACCTC. Its protein is CASSFGESSYEQYL.

This chain connects TRBV6-2 or TRBV6-3 to TRBJ2-7, with 14 bases identical to TRBD2. Germline V gene sequence: CDR1 MNHEY, CDR2 SVGEGT. The V and J ends lost 0 bases and 9 bases, in that order; junction bases with no gene match: 7. The CDR3 spans 16 residues. CDR3 sequence reads: CASSYSLGLAGVGQYF. In DNA form, the CDR3 reads TGTGCCAGCAGTTACTCTCTGGGACTAGCGGGAGTAGGGCAGTACTTC.

The chain is built from TRBV12-3 or TRBV12-4 and TRBJ2-5; 7 bases agree with TRBD2. V dropped 4 bases and J dropped 3; count of bases not matched to a gene: 5. This CDR3 region has 14 residues. CDR3: CASSYCGSEETQYF. DNA of the CDR3: TGTGCCAGCAGTTATTGCGGGAGTGAAGAGACCCAGTACTTC.

This clonotype was observed a handful of times. The chain joins TRBV30 to TRBJ1-5; D call uncertain. The CDR3 is 14 amino acids. The V gene lost 0 bases and the J gene lost 2 bases, with 8 bases spanning the gap. Germline assignment: CDR1 GTSNPN and CDR2 SVGIG (reference sequence). The CDR3 here is CAWSVGLGNQPQHF. As DNA, the CDR3 is TGTGCCTGGAGTGTGGGCCTTGGCAATCAGCCCCAGCATTTT.